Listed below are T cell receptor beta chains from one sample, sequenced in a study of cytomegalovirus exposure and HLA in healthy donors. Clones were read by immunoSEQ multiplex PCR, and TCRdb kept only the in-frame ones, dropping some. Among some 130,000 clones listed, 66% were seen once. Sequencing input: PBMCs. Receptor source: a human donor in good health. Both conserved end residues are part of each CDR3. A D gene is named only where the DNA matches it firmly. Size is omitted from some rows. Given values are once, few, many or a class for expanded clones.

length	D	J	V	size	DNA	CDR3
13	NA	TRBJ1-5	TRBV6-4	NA	TGTGCCAGTGAAGGACAGAGCAATCAGCCCCAGCATTTT	CASEGQSNQPQHF
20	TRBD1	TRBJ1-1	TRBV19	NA	TGTGCCAGTAGTATAGCCACGATACCAGGGCAGGGGGCAGGATACACTGAAGCTTTCTTT	CASSIATIPGQGAGYTEAFF
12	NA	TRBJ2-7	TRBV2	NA	TGTGCCAGCAGGGCCTTGTCCTACGAGCAGTACTTC	CASRALSYEQYF
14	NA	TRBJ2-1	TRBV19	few	TGTGCCAGTAGTCCGGGACTCGCCTACAATGAGCAGTTCTTC	CASSPGLAYNEQFF
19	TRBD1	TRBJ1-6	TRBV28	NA	TGTGCCAGCAGACCTTATAGTCCGGGACAGGGGCAGTCTAATTCACCCCTCCACTTT	CASRPYSPGQGQSNSPLHF
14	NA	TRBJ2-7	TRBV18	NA	TGTGCCAGCTCACCCATGCGGGGCCCCCGCGAGCAGTACTTC	CASSPMRGPREQYF
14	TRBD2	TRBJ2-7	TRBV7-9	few	TGTGCCAGCAGCCCGCGGACTAGCTCGTATGAGCAGTACTTC	CASSPRTSSYEQYF
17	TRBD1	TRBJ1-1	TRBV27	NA	TGTGCCAGCAGAACGGGGACAGGGGGCGCTCTGAACACTGAAGCTTTCTTT	CASRTGTGGALNTEAFF
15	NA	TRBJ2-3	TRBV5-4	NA	TGTGCCAGCAGCTTTGGACAGTATCGCACAGATACGCAGTATTTT	CASSFGQYRTDTQYF
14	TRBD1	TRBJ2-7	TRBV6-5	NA	TGTGCCAGCAGTGGGACAGGGGGCTCCTACGAGCAGTACTTC	CASSGTGGSYEQYF
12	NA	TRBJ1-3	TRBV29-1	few	TGCAGCGTTCTTTTCCCGGGAAACACCATATATTTT	CSVLFPGNTIYF
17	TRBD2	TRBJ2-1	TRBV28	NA	TGTGCCAGCAGTTTCCGTAGCGGGAGACGGCCCTACAATGAGCAGTTCTTC	CASSFRSGRRPYNEQFF
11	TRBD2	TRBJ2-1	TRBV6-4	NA	TGTGCCAGTACTAGCGGGGGTAAGCAGTTCTTC	CASTSGGKQFF
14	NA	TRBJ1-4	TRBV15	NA	TGTGCCACCAGCAGAGGGTCGGCTAATGAAAAACTGTTTTTT	CATSRGSANEKLFF
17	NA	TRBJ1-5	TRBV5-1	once	TGCGCCAGCAGCTTGGCTCCGACAGGCTTCGAAAATCAGCCCCAGCATTTT	CASSLAPTGFENQPQHF
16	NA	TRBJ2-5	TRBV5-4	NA	TGTGCCAGCAGCTCAGACTTACAGGGCCGGTCGGAGACCCAGTACTTC	CASSSDLQGRSETQYF
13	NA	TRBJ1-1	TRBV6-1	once	TGTGCCAGCAGTCCTGACTTTAACACTGAAGCTTTCTTT	CASSPDFNTEAFF
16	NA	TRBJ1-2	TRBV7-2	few	TGTGCCAGCAGCTTAGCAGGGGTAGTCCGGTCCTATGGCTACACCTTC	CASSLAGVVRSYGYTF
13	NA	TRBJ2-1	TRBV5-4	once	TGTGCCAGCCATGAGTGGGCTAACAATGAGCAGTTCTTC	CASHEWANNEQFF
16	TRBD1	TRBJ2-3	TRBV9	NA	TGTGCCAGCAGCCAATCACCGGGACAGGGGACAGATACGCAGTATTTT	CASSQSPGQGTDTQYF
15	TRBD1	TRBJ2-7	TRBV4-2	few	TGTGCCAGCAGCCAACCCGGACAGGGAGGCGACGAGCAGTACTTC	CASSQPGQGGDEQYF
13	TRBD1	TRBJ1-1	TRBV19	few	TGTGCCAGTAAAAGGACAGGGGACACTGAAGCTTTCTTT	CASKRTGDTEAFF
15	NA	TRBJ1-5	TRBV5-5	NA	TGTGCCAGCAGCTGGACAGCTGTTAGCAATCAGCCCCAGCATTTT	CASSWTAVSNQPQHF
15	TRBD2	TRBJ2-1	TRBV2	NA	TGTGCCAGCAGTGAAAGGAGCGGGAGGTGGAATGAGCAGTTCTTC	CASSERSGRWNEQFF
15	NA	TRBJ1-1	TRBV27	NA	TGTGCCAGCAGTTTAGTGCCAGGTGGTTACACTGAAGCTTTCTTT	CASSLVPGGYTEAFF
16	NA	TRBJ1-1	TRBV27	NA	TGTGCCAGCAGTTTAATCGGGGGTGGTTTGAACACTGAAGCTTTCTTT	CASSLIGGGLNTEAFF
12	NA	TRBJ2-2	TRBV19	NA	TGTGCCAGTAGCGTACAGGCCGGGGAGCTGTTTTTT	CASSVQAGELFF
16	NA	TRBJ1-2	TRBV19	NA	TGTGCCAGTAGTATAGGAGCGGGGGGCGCTGTCTATGGCTACAACTTC	CASSIGAGGAVYGYNF